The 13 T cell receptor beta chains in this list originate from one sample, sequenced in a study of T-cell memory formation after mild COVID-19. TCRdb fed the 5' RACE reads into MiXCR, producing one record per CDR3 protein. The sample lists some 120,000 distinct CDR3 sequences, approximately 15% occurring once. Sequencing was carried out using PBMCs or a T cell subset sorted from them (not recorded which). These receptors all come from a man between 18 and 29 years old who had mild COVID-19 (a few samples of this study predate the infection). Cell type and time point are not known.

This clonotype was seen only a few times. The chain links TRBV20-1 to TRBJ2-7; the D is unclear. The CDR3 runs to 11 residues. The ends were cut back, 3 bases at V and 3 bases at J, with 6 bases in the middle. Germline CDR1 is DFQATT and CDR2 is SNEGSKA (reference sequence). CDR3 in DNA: TGCAGTGCTAGTCGTCTCTACGAGCAGTACTTC. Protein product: CSASRLYEQYF.

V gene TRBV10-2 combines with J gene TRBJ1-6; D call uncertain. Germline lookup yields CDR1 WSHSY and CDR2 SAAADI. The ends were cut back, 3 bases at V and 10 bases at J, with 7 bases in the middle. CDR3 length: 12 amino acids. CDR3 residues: CASSETGSPLHF. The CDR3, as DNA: TGCGCCAGCAGTGAAACGGGATCACCCCTCCACTTT.

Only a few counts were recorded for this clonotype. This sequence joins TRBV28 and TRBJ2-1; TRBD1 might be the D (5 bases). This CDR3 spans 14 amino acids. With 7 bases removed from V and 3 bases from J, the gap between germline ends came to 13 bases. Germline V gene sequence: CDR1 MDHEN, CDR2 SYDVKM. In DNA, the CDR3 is TGTGCCAGCAAGTCGGCAGGGATCTACAATGAGCAGTTCTTC. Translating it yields CASKSAGIYNEQFF.

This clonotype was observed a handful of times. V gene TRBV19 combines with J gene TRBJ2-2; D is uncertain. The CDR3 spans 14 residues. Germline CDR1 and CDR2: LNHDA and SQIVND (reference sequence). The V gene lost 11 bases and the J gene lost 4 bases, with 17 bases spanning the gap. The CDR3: CAGSTSWGTGELFF. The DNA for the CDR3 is TGTGCCGGCTCGACCTCTTGGGGCACCGGGGAGCTGTTTTTT. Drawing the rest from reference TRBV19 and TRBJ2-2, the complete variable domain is DGGITQSPKYLFRKEGQNVTLSCEQNLNHDAMYWYRQDPGQGLRLIYYSQIVNDFQKGDIAEGYSVSREKKESFPLTVTSAQKNPTAFYLCAGSTSWGTGELFFGEGSRLTVL.

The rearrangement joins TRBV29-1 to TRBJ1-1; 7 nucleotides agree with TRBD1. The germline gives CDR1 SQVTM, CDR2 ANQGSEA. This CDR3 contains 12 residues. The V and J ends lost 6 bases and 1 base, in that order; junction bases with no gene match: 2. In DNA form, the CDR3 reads TGCAGCGTGAGGACAGGGAACACTGAAGCTTTCTTT. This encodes CSVRTGNTEAFF.

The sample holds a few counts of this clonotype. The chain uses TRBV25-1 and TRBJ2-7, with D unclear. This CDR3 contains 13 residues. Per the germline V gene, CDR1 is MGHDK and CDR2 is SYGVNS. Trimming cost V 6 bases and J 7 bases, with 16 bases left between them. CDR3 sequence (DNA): TGTGCCAGCAGACCAACATGGGCCGAGGAGCAGTACGTC. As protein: CASRPTWAEEQYV.

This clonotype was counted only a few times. CDR3 protein: CSASLPGQGGLGYTF. CDR3 sequence (DNA): TGCAGTGCTAGTCTCCCCGGACAGGGCGGATTGGGCTACACCTTC. The V and J genes are TRBV20-1 and TRBJ1-2; 8 bases align to TRBD1. In germline, CDR1 is DFQATT, CDR2 SNEGSKA (reference sequence). The CDR3 is 15 residues long. Germline trimming cut 3 bases from V and 8 bases from J; bases unmatched to any gene: 14.

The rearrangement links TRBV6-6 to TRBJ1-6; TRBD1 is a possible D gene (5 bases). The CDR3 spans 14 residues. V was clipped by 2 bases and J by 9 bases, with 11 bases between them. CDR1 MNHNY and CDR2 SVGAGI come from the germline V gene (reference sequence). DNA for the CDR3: TGTGCCAGCAGTTACAGGGGTTTGGGTTCACCCCTCCACTTT. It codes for CASSYRGLGSPLHF.

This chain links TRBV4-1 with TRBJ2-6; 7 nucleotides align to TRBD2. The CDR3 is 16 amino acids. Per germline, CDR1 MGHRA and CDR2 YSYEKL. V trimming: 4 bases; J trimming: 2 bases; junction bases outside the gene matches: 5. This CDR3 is CASSRGGFAGANVLTF. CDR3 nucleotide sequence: TGCGCCAGCAGCCGGGGGGGGTTCGCTGGGGCCAACGTCCTGACTTTC.

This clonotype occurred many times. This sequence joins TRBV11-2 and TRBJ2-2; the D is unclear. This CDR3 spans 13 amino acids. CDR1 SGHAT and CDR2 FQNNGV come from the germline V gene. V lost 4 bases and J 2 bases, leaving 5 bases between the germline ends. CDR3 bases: TGTGCCAGCAGCTCACCCAACACCGGGGAGCTGTTTTTT. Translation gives CASSSPNTGELFF.

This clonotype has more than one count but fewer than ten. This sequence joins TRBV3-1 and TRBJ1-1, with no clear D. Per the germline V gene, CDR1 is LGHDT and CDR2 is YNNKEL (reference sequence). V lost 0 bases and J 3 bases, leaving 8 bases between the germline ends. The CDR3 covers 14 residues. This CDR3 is CASSQDFRDTEAFF. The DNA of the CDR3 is TGTGCCAGCAGCCAAGATTTCCGGGACACTGAAGCTTTCTTT.

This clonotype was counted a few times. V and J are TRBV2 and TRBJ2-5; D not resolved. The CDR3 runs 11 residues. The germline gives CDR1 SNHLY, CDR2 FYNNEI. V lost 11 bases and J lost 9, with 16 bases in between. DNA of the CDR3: TGTGCCTACGCCCCCGCGACTTCCCAGTACTTC. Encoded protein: CAYAPATSQYF.

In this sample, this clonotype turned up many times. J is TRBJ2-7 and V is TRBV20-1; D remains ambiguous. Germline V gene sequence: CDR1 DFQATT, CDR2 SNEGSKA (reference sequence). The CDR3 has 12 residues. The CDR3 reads CSFSIGSYEQYF. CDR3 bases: TGCAGCTTCAGTATTGGTTCCTACGAGCAGTACTTC.